The sequence of this T cell receptor (beta chain) was determined in a study of response to subunit inactivated influenza vaccine. Germline V gene sequence: CDR1 KGHSH, CDR2 LQKENI. The CDR3 has 16 residues. Trimming removed 2 bases at V and 0 bases at J, with 12 bases between. TCRdb re-called the RT-PCR reads with MiXCR, one entry per CDR3 protein. The top ten clones hold roughly 2.8% of a sample with about 540,000 distinct CDR3 sequences, approximately 20% of them seen once. A few counts support this clonotype. These data were likewise used in another study, on T cells expressing NK-cell markers. This second study says: With UMIs, 5'RACE template switching was used to make TCR beta cDNA. Leadership of the CD3+CD56-NKG2C+ fraction also belonged to these clonotypes in a few donors.

The chain has TRBV18 and TRBJ2-3; unclear D gene. This TCR came from a man aged 45-60 years who received an inactivated influenza vaccine. Source: CD4+ T cells sorted from PBMCs, taken 12 days after vaccination. CDR3 region: CASSPVFPESTDTQYF. In DNA, the CDR3 is TGTGCCAGCTCACCAGTTTTCCCAGAGAGCACAGATACGCAGTATTTT.